This passage covers 27 T cell receptor beta chains from one sample sequenced in a study of preoperative IRX-2 immunotherapy in early breast cancer. Stated treatment: preoperative locoregional IRX-2 cytokine immunotherapy. TCRdb's copy holds only in-frame clones and misses some; the assay was immunoSEQ multiplex PCR. The data show fewer than 3,500 clones, roughly 75% seen once. Sequenced here: tumor tissue, sampled after IRX-2 immunotherapy. The receptors were sampled from a human donor with breast cancer.

The J gene is TRBJ2-3, the V gene TRBV23-1; 12 positions match TRBD2. TRBV23-1 falls under the ORF class, with uncertain function. V was pared by 6 bases and J by 5 bases, with 12 bases of the junction left unmatched. The CDR3 has 17 amino acids. CDR3 sequence: CASSLAGPGLAGDTQYF. The CDR3 DNA reads TGCGCCAGCAGCTTAGCGGGCCCGGGACTAGCGGGAGATACGCAGTATTTT.

The V gene is TRBV7-5, the J gene TRBJ2-1; TRBD2 is the table's D call and was not checked against the DNA. TRBV7-5 is a pseudogene locus. The CDR3 is made up of 15 amino acids. CDR3 nucleotides: TGTGCCAGCAGCCCACCGGGACTACCCTACAATGAGCAGTTCTTC. It codes for CASSPPGLPYNEQFF.

The rearrangement joins TRBV23-1 to TRBJ2-2; a weak D match, TRBD1 (6 bases). TRBV23-1 is recorded as an ORF, its role being uncertain. The CDR3 is made up of 16 amino acids. V lost 6 bases and J lost 0, with 14 bases in between. The CDR3 nucleotides are TGCGCCAGCAGCCTACGGGACACAGCGAACACCGGGGAGCTGTTTTTT. Residues: CASSLRDTANTGELFF.

The chain has TRBV7-7 and TRBJ1-4; tentative D call: TRBD1 (5 bases). Deletions cut 1 base from V and 6 bases from J, with 9 bases between. The germline V gene has CDR1 SSHAT and CDR2 FNYEAQ (reference sequence). The CDR3 extends over 14 amino acids. The CDR3, as DNA: TGTGCCAGCAGCTTAGTTGGGGGATATGAAAAACTGTTTTTT. It specifies CASSLVGGYEKLFF.

The rearrangement joins TRBV6-8 to TRBJ1-2; no firm D call. The germline gives CDR1 MNHGY, CDR2 SAAAGT. This CDR3 has 13 amino acids. Trimming pared 8 bases from V and 7 bases from J, leaving 17 bases between. The CDR3 bases are TGTGCCAGCCAGAACCGGGGAGGCGGTGGCTACACCTTC. It yields the protein CASQNRGGGGYTF.

CDR3 DNA: TGCGCCAGCAGCTTTACCCCGGGACAGGACTATTTCTACGAGCAGTACTTC. Translated: CASSFTPGQDYFYEQYF. The chain combines TRBV5-1 with TRBJ2-7, with 8 bases matching TRBD1. Germline V CDR1 and CDR2: SGHRS, YFSETQ. The CDR3 loop spans 17 amino acids. J lost 3 bases, V lost 2 bases, and 13 bases had no gene match.

The chain combines TRBV19 with TRBJ1-6, with D perhaps matching TRBD1 (6 bases). CDR3 length equals 17 residues. V dropped 3 bases and J dropped 10 bases, with 22 bases sitting between them. Looked up from germline, CDR1 is LNHDA and CDR2 is SQIVND (reference sequence). The DNA for the CDR3 is TGTGCCAGTAGTATTTCTGCTTGGGACACTGAAGGATCACCCCTCCACTTT. Translated, it gives CASSISAWDTEGSPLHF.

The chain has TRBV6-8 and TRBJ1-5, with a tentative D call TRBD1 (5 bases). The CDR3 contains 14 residues. V gave up 4 bases and J gave up 0 bases, with 7 bases separating them. In germline, CDR1 is MNHGY, CDR2 SAAAGT. The CDR3 nucleotides are TGTGCCAGCAGTTTAGACAGTAGCAATCAGCCCCAGCATTTT. This codes for CASSLDSSNQPQHF.

This clone was counted once. The rearrangement links TRBV11-3 to TRBJ2-3; 9 bases match TRBD2. V lost 2 bases and J lost 0; bases outside the gene matches: 6. There are 17 residues in the CDR3. Per germline, CDR1 SGHNT and CDR2 YENEEA. CDR3 nucleotides: TGTGCCAGCAGCTTAAGGGCTAGCGGGATGAGCACAGATACGCAGTATTTT. Its protein is CASSLRASGMSTDTQYF.

Here the CDR3 reads CASSQEMVGGEQYF. CDR3 nucleotides: TGCGCCAGCAGCCAAGAAATGGTCGGGGGCGAGCAGTACTTC. The chain uses TRBV23-1 and TRBJ2-7, with D possibly TRBD2 on 6 matching bases. TRBV23-1 is reported as an ORF; its role is uncertain. This CDR3 contains 14 residues. Trimming took 6 bases from V and 6 from J, leaving 18 bases between them.

This rearrangement joins TRBV19 to TRBJ1-2; no definite D call. The CDR3 covers 14 residues. V lost 1 base and J 8 bases, leaving 14 bases between the germline ends. Germline CDR1 is LNHDA and CDR2 is SQIVND (reference sequence). The CDR3 sequence is CASSIGREVLGYTF. The CDR3 DNA follows: TGTGCCAGTAGTATAGGGAGGGAGGTATTAGGCTACACCTTC.

This clone was counted a single time. J is TRBJ2-3 and V is TRBV10-2; a weak D match, TRBD1 (6 bases). This CDR3 comprises 13 residues. Germline lookup yields CDR1 WSHSY and CDR2 SAAADI. Trimming shortened V by 6 bases and J by 5 bases, and 12 bases separated the two germline ends. CDR3 loop: CASRRGQRDTQYF. In nucleotides, the CDR3 is TGCGCCAGCAGAAGAGGACAGAGAGATACGCAGTATTTT.

The chain has TRBV11-3 and TRBJ2-1; 10 nucleotides line up with TRBD2. CDR3 length equals 16 residues. Germline V gene sequence: CDR1 SGHNT, CDR2 YENEEA. The J segment lost 3 bases and the V segment lost 7 bases, leaving 9 bases of the junction unmatched. The CDR3 here is CASTRTASGGYNEQFF. The CDR3 DNA follows: TGTGCCAGCACTCGGACGGCTAGCGGGGGCTACAATGAGCAGTTCTTC.

This clone was counted a single time. The rearrangement uses TRBV22-1 and TRBJ1-4; the table calls TRBD1, which could not be checked here. TRBV22-1 is listed as a pseudogene. The CDR3 is made up of 17 amino acids. CDR3 in DNA: TGTGCCAGCAGCCTCGATGGAGCACAGGGATTTAATGAAAAACTGTTTTTT. It is translated as CASSLDGAQGFNEKLFF.

This clone was detected a few times. The chain combines TRBV1 with TRBJ2-1; the table names TRBD2, a call not compared with the DNA. TRBV1 is a pseudogene locus. This CDR3 is built from 15 residues. CDR3 region: CASSQRLSPYNEQFF. The CDR3 DNA reads as TGCGCCAGCAGCCAGCGACTAAGTCCCTACAATGAGCAGTTCTTC.

V is TRBV11-3 and J is TRBJ2-2; either TRBD1 or TRBD2 may supply D (5 bases each). CDR1 is SGHNT, CDR2 YENEEA, per germline. This CDR3 comprises 15 residues. Trimming removed 2 bases at V and 6 bases at J, with 13 bases between. The CDR3 sequence: CASSLRGAEAGELFF. CDR3 DNA sequence: TGTGCCAGCAGCTTAAGGGGAGCGGAAGCCGGGGAGCTGTTTTTT. Full variable domain (missing parts from reference TRBV11-3 and TRBJ2-2): EAGVVQSPRYKIIEKKQPVAFWCNPISGHNTLYWYLQNLGQGPELLIRYENEEAVDDSQLPKDRFSAERLKGVDSTLKIQPAELGDSAVYLCASSLRGAEAGELFFGEGSRLTVL.

By frequency in the sample, this clone is large. The rearrangement uses TRBV11-3 and TRBJ1-5; 12 nucleotides align to TRBD1. The CDR3 sequence is 15 residues long. Germline V gene lookup returns CDR1 SGHNT and CDR2 YENEEA. V dropped 4 bases and J dropped 6; count of bases not matched to a gene: 4. CDR3 sequence reads: CASSSGTGGSQPQHF. The CDR3 DNA follows: TGTGCCAGCAGCTCCGGGACAGGGGGCAGTCAGCCCCAGCATTTT.

This clone has just one count. The chain couples TRBV5-1 to TRBJ2-5, with TRBD1 identical over 7 bases. The CDR3 contains 15 residues. CDR1 is SGHRS, CDR2 YFSETQ, per germline. Unmatched junction bases numbered 7, after V lost 4 bases and J lost 1 base. The CDR3 DNA reads TGCGCCAGCAGCGATGCTGACAGGGCCCAAGAGACCCAGTACTTC. Translation: CASSDADRAQETQYF.

The CDR3 DNA reads TGTGCCAGCTCACCAAGGGATCGCGGGGGGACCTCCGATGAGCAGTTCTTC. It encodes CASSPRDRGGTSDEQFF. The chain recombines TRBV18 with TRBJ2-1; 8 bases agree with TRBD2. The CDR3 runs to 17 residues. Germline loops: CDR1 KGHSH, CDR2 LQKENI. V shed 2 bases, J shed 8 bases, and the junction held 14 bases outside the gene matches. Complete variable domain (other parts from reference TRBV18 and TRBJ2-1): NAGVMQNPRHLVRRRGQEARLRCSPMKGHSHVYWYRQLPEEGLKFMVYLQKENIIDESGMPKERFSAEFPKEGPSILRIQQVVRGDSAAYFCASSPRDRGGTSDEQFFGPGTRLTVL.

By sample fraction, this clone is large (0.1 to 1%). The J gene is TRBJ1-1, the V gene TRBV11-3; D unresolved. The length of the CDR3 is 14 residues. CDR1 and CDR2 from the germline V gene are SGHNT and YENEEA. Trimming shortened V by 4 bases and J by 0 bases, and 9 bases separated the two germline ends. The CDR3 sequence is CASSSDLMNTEAFF. The CDR3 DNA follows: TGTGCCAGCAGCTCCGATCTCATGAACACTGAAGCTTTCTTT.

The chain uses TRBV18 and TRBJ1-1; 8 bases map to TRBD1. CDR1 is KGHSH and CDR2 is LQKENI in the germline V gene. This CDR3 is built from 12 residues. V was pared by 11 bases and J by 4 bases, with 6 bases of the junction left unmatched. The CDR3 sequence is CAGRGQGTEAFF. The DNA of the CDR3 is TGTGCCGGCCGAGGACAGGGCACTGAAGCTTTCTTT.

V gene TRBV23-1 combines with J gene TRBJ2-5, with 12 nucleotides matching TRBD2. TRBV23-1 is assigned to the ORF class and has an uncertain function. The CDR3 is made up of 16 amino acids. The trim removed 6 bases at V and 4 bases at J, leaving 9 bases unmatched. CDR3 sequence: CASSQDSGLAGETQYF. The CDR3 coding sequence is TGCGCCAGCAGCCAAGACTCGGGACTAGCGGGAGAGACCCAGTACTTC.

The V and J genes are TRBV19 and TRBJ1-2; D unresolved. The germline V and J ends were trimmed by 4 bases and 4 bases, with 7 bases remaining between them. Germline values: CDR1 LNHDA, CDR2 SQIVND (reference sequence). The CDR3 covers 12 residues. In DNA form, the CDR3 reads TGTGCCAGTAGTAAGAACAGCTATGGCTACACCTTC. Translation gives CASSKNSYGYTF.

This chain connects TRBV11-3 to TRBJ2-2, with 7 bases aligning to TRBD1. Per germline, CDR1 SGHNT and CDR2 YENEEA. The CDR3 sequence is 14 residues long. V lost 5 bases and J lost 3; bases outside the gene matches: 3. The CDR3 reads CASSRDSYTGELFF. The CDR3 DNA reads TGTGCCAGCAGCCGGGACAGCTACACCGGGGAGCTGTTTTTT.

This clone is large (0.1 to 1%) in the sample. The chain uses TRBV11-3 and TRBJ2-5; the match to TRBD2 covers 13 bases. The CDR3 is made up of 16 amino acids. CDR1 SGHNT and CDR2 YENEEA come from the germline V gene. J gave up 5 bases and V 5 bases, and 8 bases lay outside the gene matches. DNA for the CDR3: TGTGCCAGCAGCCCGCGGACTAGCGGGAGCTCTGAGACCCAGTACTTC. Translating gives CASSPRTSGSSETQYF.

This CDR3 is CATSRGTGVTYEQYF. The DNA for the CDR3 is TGTGCCACCAGCAGAGGTACAGGGGTTACCTACGAGCAGTACTTC. This rearrangement joins TRBV15 to TRBJ2-7, with 7 bases matching TRBD1. V dropped 1 base and J dropped 2; count of bases not matched to a gene: 5. The CDR3 has 15 residues. Germline V CDR1 and CDR2: LNHNV, YYDKDF (reference sequence).

The chain carries TRBV11-3 and TRBJ2-2; D gene ambiguous. With 5 bases removed from V and 8 bases from J, the gap between germline ends came to 15 bases. CDR1 and CDR2 (germline): SGHNT, YENEEA. The CDR3 totals 14 residues. The CDR3 nucleotides read TGTGCCAGCAGCACCACTTCCCGGGCAGGGGAGCTGTTTTTT. This encodes CASSTTSRAGELFF.